The 25 T cell receptor beta chains below come from one sample, sequenced in a study of T cell responses to AZD1222 COVID-19 vaccine. TCRdb's copy holds only in-frame clones and misses some; the assay was immunoSEQ multiplex PCR. The sample has about 110,000 clones, approximately 90% seen once. The sample consisted of peripheral blood, taken 28 days after the second AZD1222 dose. Receptors were obtained from an adult who received the AZD1222 COVID-19 vaccine.

The chain employs TRBV11-2 and TRBJ2-5, with D unresolved. The CDR3 consists of 14 residues. Germline assignment: CDR1 SGHAT and CDR2 FQNNGV. The ends were cut back, 3 bases at V and 4 bases at J, with 12 bases in the middle. CDR3 sequence: CASSLGQVRETQYF. CDR3 DNA: TGTGCCAGCAGCTTGGGTCAGGTTAGAGAGACCCAGTACTTC.

As for this clone: The identical CDR3 is also encoded by other nucleotide sequences in the sample. The chain is built from TRBV10-3 and TRBJ2-7; no clear D. The V and J ends lost 2 bases and 4 bases respectively, with 3 bases between them. The CDR3 contains 11 residues. From germline, CDR1 is ENHRY and CDR2 SYGVKD. In DNA, the CDR3 is TGTGCCATCAGTGAGGGTTACGAGCAGTACTTC. It specifies CAISEGYEQYF.

The V and J genes are TRBV7-9 and TRBJ2-1; D might be TRBD1 or TRBD2, each matching 5 bases. The V end lost 7 bases, the J end lost 7 bases, and 8 bases lay between the germline ends. Germline CDR1 reads SEHNR; CDR2 reads FQNEAQ (reference sequence). This CDR3 contains 11 residues. CDR3 sequence: CASNGGNEQFF. CDR3 DNA: TGTGCCAGCAATGGGGGTAATGAGCAGTTCTTC.

The chain employs TRBV18 and TRBJ2-3, with 11 bases identical to TRBD2. The germline V gene has CDR1 KGHSH and CDR2 LQKENI. The CDR3 sequence is 18 residues long. J gave up 2 bases and V 6 bases, and 13 bases lay outside the gene matches. CDR3 bases: TGTGCCAGCTCCCTGAACGCGCCTAGCGGGGGGATCACAGATACGCAGTATTTT. This gives the protein CASSLNAPSGGITDTQYF.

The rearrangement links TRBV6-5 to TRBJ1-1; TRBD1 agrees at 12 bases. CDR1 is MNHEY, CDR2 SVGAGI, per germline. V lost 5 bases and J lost 4; bases outside the gene matches: 2. The CDR3 sequence is 14 residues long. CDR3 sequence: CASSPGQGATEAFF. Written as DNA, the CDR3 is TGTGCCAGCAGTCCGGGACAGGGGGCCACTGAAGCTTTCTTT.

CDR3 nucleotide sequence: TGTGCCAGCAGTTCCGGGACAGCAAACTATGGCTACACCTTC. Protein product: CASSSGTANYGYTF. V is TRBV28 and J is TRBJ1-2, with 7 bases identical to TRBD1. V was clipped by 4 bases and J by 2 bases; unmatched bases: 4. The CDR3 spans 14 residues. Germline CDR1 and CDR2: MDHEN and SYDVKM.

The V and J genes are TRBV4-2 and TRBJ1-1; D unclear. This CDR3 is 16 amino acids long. The ends were cut back, 0 bases at V and 0 bases at J, with 11 bases in the middle. Germline CDR1 is LGHNA and CDR2 is YNFKEQ. CDR3 in DNA: TGTGCCAGCAGCCAAGACTTGGCAGTCATGAACACTGAAGCTTTCTTT. Amino acids: CASSQDLAVMNTEAFF.

The gene calls are TRBV5-1 and TRBJ2-5; 8 bases are shared with TRBD2. The germline V gene has CDR1 SGHRS and CDR2 YFSETQ. The length of the CDR3 is 14 residues. V shed 5 bases and J 1 base; nucleotides not matched to a gene: 4. This chain's CDR3 is CASSLAGSQETQYF. DNA of the CDR3: TGCGCCAGCAGTTTAGCGGGAAGCCAAGAGACCCAGTACTTC.

The rearrangement uses TRBV9 and TRBJ2-3; weak D call: TRBD2 (6 bases). CDR3 length equals 16 residues. The ends were cut back, 4 bases at V and 2 bases at J, with 17 bases in the middle. Germline lookup yields CDR1 SGDLS and CDR2 YYNGEE. This CDR3 is CASSPSGQGFTDTQYF. CDR3 bases: TGTGCCAGCAGCCCCAGCGGGCAGGGTTTCACAGATACGCAGTATTTT.

The rearrangement links TRBV4-1 to TRBJ1-2; unclear D gene. V was pared by 2 bases and J by 4 bases, with 14 bases between. CDR3 size: 15 residues. Germline V lookup: CDR1 MGHRA, CDR2 YSYEKL. The CDR3: CASSQFHPSAYGYTF. CDR3 DNA sequence: TGCGCCAGCAGCCAATTTCACCCCTCGGCCTATGGCTACACCTTC.

The chain is built from TRBV3-1 (or the pseudogene TRBV3-2) and TRBJ2-3; the match to TRBD2 covers 8 bases. This CDR3 is 16 amino acids long. Germline V CDR1 and CDR2: LGHDT, YNNKEL (reference sequence). V shed 2 bases and J 1 base; nucleotides not matched to a gene: 5. The CDR3 coding sequence is TGTGCCAGCAGCCAATCGTTCGGGGGGGGCACAGATACGCAGTATTTT. It translates to CASSQSFGGGTDTQYF.

The rearrangement joins TRBV2 to TRBJ1-1; D gene uncertain. Looked up from germline, CDR1 is SNHLY and CDR2 is FYNNEI. V lost 3 bases to trimming and J lost 5 bases, with 7 bases between them. The CDR3 consists of 12 residues. In DNA, the CDR3 is TGTGCCAGCAGTGACAGTTGGACTGAAGCTTTCTTT. This sequence encodes CASSDSWTEAFF.

The chain uses TRBV5-6 and TRBJ2-2; D is perhaps TRBD1 (5 bases). The CDR3 sequence is 14 residues long. From germline, CDR1 is SGHDT and CDR2 YYEEEE. V was cut by 4 bases and J by 1 base, with 8 bases left in between. CDR3 sequence reads: CASSPQGNTGELFF. The CDR3, as DNA: TGTGCCAGCAGCCCCCAGGGGAACACCGGGGAGCTGTTTTTT.

V gene TRBV7-8 combines with J gene TRBJ2-7; D is ambiguous. With 6 bases removed from V and 3 bases from J, the gap between germline ends came to 6 bases. Germline lookup yields CDR1 SGHVS and CDR2 FQNEAQ. The CDR3 has 11 amino acids. This CDR3 reads CASSTDYEQYF. CDR3 sequence (DNA): TGTGCCAGCAGTACGGACTACGAGCAGTACTTC.

This clone appeared once. The chain joins TRBV29-1 to TRBJ2-1; D not certain. This CDR3 contains 13 residues. Germline CDR1 reads SQVTM; CDR2 reads ANQGSEA. The V end was cut by 4 bases, the J end by 0 bases, with 7 bases between. Here the CDR3 DNA reads TGCAGCGTTGCGGGTGGCTCCTACAATGAGCAGTTCTTC. Translation: CSVAGGSYNEQFF.

V usage is TRBV14 and J usage is TRBJ2-7, with D possibly being TRBD1 (7 bases). The CDR3 extends over 14 amino acids. CDR1 SGHDN and CDR2 FVKESK come from the germline V gene. V was shortened by 7 bases and J by 4 bases, with 17 bases between the two germline ends. The CDR3 sequence: CASNPGGLRYEQYF. The CDR3 bases are TGTGCCAGCAACCCAGGGGGACTTCGTTACGAGCAGTACTTC. Based on the CDR3 plus reference TRBV14 and TRBJ2-7, the full variable domain is EAGVTQFPSHSVIEKGQTVTLRCDPISGHDNLYWYRRVMGKEIKFLLHFVKESKQDESGMPNNRFLAERTGGTYSTLKVQPAELEDSGVYFCASNPGGLRYEQYFGPGTRLTVT.

The genes are TRBV28 and TRBJ1-5, with D tentatively TRBD1 (5 bases). Trimming cost V 5 bases and J 0 bases, with 17 bases left between them. There are 17 residues in the CDR3. The germline V gene has CDR1 MDHEN and CDR2 SYDVKM. The CDR3 nucleotides read TGTGCCAGCAGTCCGGACCAAAGGGGTTATAGCAATCAGCCCCAGCATTTT. Amino acid sequence: CASSPDQRGYSNQPQHF.

This clone was seen only once. The CDR3 nucleotides are TGTGCCAGCAGTTTACAGGTTTCTAATGAAAAACTGTTTTTT. Its protein product is CASSLQVSNEKLFF. J is TRBJ1-4 and V is TRBV28, with unresolved D. V was cut by 2 bases and J by 3 bases, with 7 bases left in between. Germline assignment: CDR1 MDHEN and CDR2 SYDVKM. This CDR3 has 14 amino acids.

The chain combines TRBV4-1 with TRBJ1-2, with TRBD1 as a possible D gene (6 bases). The CDR3 length is 15 residues. CDR1 and CDR2 (germline): MGHRA, YSYEKL. V dropped 4 bases and J dropped 7 bases, with 19 bases sitting between them. DNA of the CDR3: TGCGCCAGCAGCCCTAATGGGGGCAGGGGCTTTGGCTACACCTTC. Protein sequence: CASSPNGGRGFGYTF.

The chain recombines TRBV10-1 with TRBJ2-7, with 13 bases lining up with TRBD2. The CDR3 contains 18 residues. From germline, CDR1 is WNHNN and CDR2 SYGVQD (reference sequence). V was clipped by 4 bases and J by 2 bases; unmatched bases: 11. The DNA of the CDR3 is TGCGCCAGCAGTGGGGCAGGACTGGGACTAGCGGGAACCTACGAGCAGTACTTC. This gives the protein CASSGAGLGLAGTYEQYF.

J is TRBJ1-1 and V is TRBV30, with D perhaps TRBD1 (5 bases). Germline assignment: CDR1 GTSNPN and CDR2 SVGIG (reference sequence). V shed 8 bases and J shed 10 bases, with 17 bases lying between them. This CDR3 is built from 11 residues. The CDR3 loop reads CALSVGGTAFF. In DNA form, the CDR3 reads TGTGCCCTCTCGGTTGGAGGGACAGCTTTCTTT.

The genes are TRBV4-2 and TRBJ2-2, with 10 bases matching TRBD1. Germline trimming cut 1 base from V and 5 bases from J; bases unmatched to any gene: 4. In germline, CDR1 is LGHNA, CDR2 YNFKEQ. This CDR3 is 16 amino acids long. The CDR3, as DNA: TGTGCCAGCAGCCAAGGACAGGGGGCAGGGACCGGGGAGCTGTTTTTT. The encoded protein is CASSQGQGAGTGELFF.

This sequence joins TRBV5-6 and TRBJ2-7, with 8 positions matching TRBD2. Losses at the gene ends were 0 bases for V and 0 bases for J; bases not matched to a gene: 2. The germline V gene has CDR1 SGHDT and CDR2 YYEEEE. CDR3 length: 15 amino acids. For the CDR3, the DNA is TGTGCCAGCAGCTTGGTTAGCGGGAACTCCTACGAGCAGTACTTC. This sequence encodes CASSLVSGNSYEQYF.

The rearrangement uses TRBV18 and TRBJ2-5, with TRBD1 as a possible D gene (6 bases). There are 15 residues in the CDR3. The V end lost 3 bases, the J end lost 0 bases, and 11 bases lay between the germline ends. Per the germline V gene, CDR1 is KGHSH and CDR2 is LQKENI. The CDR3, as DNA: TGTGCCAGCTCACCGTTACAGGGATACCAAGAGACCCAGTACTTC. It translates to CASSPLQGYQETQYF.

This chain joins TRBV11-3 and TRBJ1-4; unclear D gene. Between the trimmed V and J ends, which lost 6 bases and 13 bases, there was a span of 15 bases. CDR3 length: 12 residues. Germline CDR1 reads SGHNT; CDR2 reads YENEEA. The CDR3 DNA reads TGTGCCAGCAGTCAACGCCTGGAGGGACTGTTTTTT. This encodes CASSQRLEGLFF.